The 22 T cell receptor beta chains listed next were all sequenced from one sample in a study of blood T cell repertoires in COVID-19. TCRdb keeps only in-frame clones here, not all; method: immunoSEQ multiplex PCR. This sample carries roughly 52,000 clones, more than 70% of them seen once, and the ten largest clones take about 8.5%. The specimen was peripheral blood. Receptor source: a man in his 60s with active COVID-19.

This clone was seen just once. The chain is built from TRBV6-5 and TRBJ2-2, with D perhaps TRBD2 (7 bases). The CDR3 runs to 15 residues. Germline-derived CDR1 and CDR2 are MNHEY and SVGAGI. V gave up 2 bases and J gave up 5 bases, with 12 bases separating them. The CDR3 sequence: CASSYGGADTGELFF. CDR3 in DNA: TGTGCCAGCAGTTACGGGGGGGCGGATACCGGGGAGCTGTTTTTT.

The sample holds a few counts of this clone. The chain recombines TRBV19 with TRBJ1-2; possible D gene TRBD1, 6 bases. This CDR3 has 13 residues. The germline gives CDR1 LNHDA, CDR2 SQIVND (reference sequence). Trimming cost V 5 bases and J 8 bases, with 15 bases left between them. CDR3 residues: CASSRWQGTGYTF. CDR3 nucleotide sequence: TGTGCCAGTAGTCGGTGGCAGGGGACCGGCTACACCTTC. The full variable domain, in which reference TRBV19 and TRBJ1-2 provide the parts outside the CDR3, is DGGITQSPKYLFRKEGQNVTLSCEQNLNHDAMYWYRQDPGQGLRLIYYSQIVNDFQKGDIAEGYSVSREKKESFPLTVTSAQKNPTAFYLCASSRWQGTGYTFGSGTRLTVV.

The rearrangement uses TRBV19 and TRBJ1-5; 10 bases align to TRBD1. The CDR3 is 14 amino acids. CDR1 LNHDA and CDR2 SQIVND come from the germline V gene (reference sequence). V was pared by 6 bases and J by 4 bases, with 3 bases of the junction left unmatched. CDR3 in DNA: TGTGCCAGTAGGGGGACAGGGGAGAATCAGCCCCAGCATTTT. Amino acid sequence: CASRGTGENQPQHF.

V gene TRBV6-6 combines with J gene TRBJ2-7; the match to TRBD2 covers 10 bases. The CDR3 is 15 residues long. CDR1 and CDR2 (germline): MNHNY, SVGAGI (reference sequence). With V trimmed by 7 bases and J by 2 bases, 8 bases remained unmatched. The CDR3 nucleotides read TGTGCCAGCACGGATAGCGGGAGGTCGCCCTACGAGCAGTACTTC. This codes for CASTDSGRSPYEQYF.

V gene TRBV28 combines with J gene TRBJ2-1; 11 bases are a match to TRBD2. Germline CDR1 is MDHEN and CDR2 is SYDVKM. The V and J ends lost 7 bases and 6 bases, in that order; junction bases with no gene match: 8. CDR3 length: 15 amino acids. The CDR3 DNA sequence: TGTGCCAGCAACTTCGGGACTAGCGGCCTCAATGAGCAGTTCTTC. It translates to CASNFGTSGLNEQFF.

The CDR3 sequence is CASSFYSRDTDTQYF. The CDR3 coding sequence is TGTGCCAGCAGCTTCTACTCGAGGGACACAGATACGCAGTATTTT. This chain links TRBV7-9 with TRBJ2-3, with a possible D match to TRBD2 (5 bases). The V gene lost 3 bases and the J gene lost 2 bases, with 12 bases spanning the gap. The CDR3 has 15 amino acids. Germline CDR1 is SEHNR and CDR2 is FQNEAQ (reference sequence).

The chain is built from TRBV12-5 and TRBJ1-5; D gene unclear. Germline V CDR1 and CDR2: LGHNT, FRNRAP. This CDR3 is 13 amino acids long. Trimming shortened V by 1 base and J by 2 bases, and 3 bases separated the two germline ends. CDR3 nucleotides: TGTGCTAGTGGTTTGGCAGGCAATCAGCCCCAGCATTTT. Translation: CASGLAGNQPQHF.

J is TRBJ2-3 and V is TRBV30; D is unresolved. The CDR3 spans 16 residues. V was shortened by 0 bases and J by 0 bases, with 13 bases between the two germline ends. The germline gives CDR1 GTSNPN, CDR2 SVGIG (reference sequence). The CDR3 loop is CAWSVLPKTSTDTQYF. The CDR3 DNA is TGTGCCTGGAGTGTACTTCCCAAAACTAGCACAGATACGCAGTATTTT.

The chain joins TRBV18 to TRBJ1-1, with a possible D match to TRBD1 (5 bases). The CDR3 consists of 14 residues. Germline V lookup: CDR1 KGHSH, CDR2 LQKENI. Trimming shortened V by 2 bases and J by 2 bases, and 9 bases separated the two germline ends. The CDR3 DNA sequence: TGTGCCAGCTCACCAGACGGGGGAAACACTGAAGCTTTCTTT. Residues: CASSPDGGNTEAFF.

The chain couples TRBV15 to TRBJ1-4; D call uncertain. V was clipped by 3 bases and J by 0 bases, with 8 bases between them. The CDR3 loop spans 15 amino acids. CDR1 is LNHNV, CDR2 YYDKDF, per germline (reference sequence). The CDR3 loop is CATSSLGATNEKLFF. CDR3 in DNA: TGTGCCACCAGCAGCCTCGGTGCAACTAATGAAAAACTGTTTTTT.

This chain uses TRBV5-1 with TRBJ2-7, with a weak D call TRBD1 (6 bases). V was cut by 2 bases and J by 5 bases, with 14 bases left in between. CDR3 length equals 14 residues. CDR1 SGHRS and CDR2 YFSETQ come from the germline V gene. The CDR3 region is CASSFRGTYDEQYF. Written as DNA, the CDR3 is TGCGCCAGCAGCTTCAGGGGTACGTACGACGAGCAGTACTTC.

V is TRBV15 and J is TRBJ2-3; TRBD2 agrees at 11 bases. CDR3 length equals 17 residues. Germline V gene lookup returns CDR1 LNHNV and CDR2 YYDKDF (reference sequence). J lost 2 bases, V lost 1 base, and 5 bases had no gene match. The CDR3 loop reads CATSRGGLADLTDTQYF. The CDR3 DNA reads TGTGCCACCAGCAGAGGGGGACTAGCGGATCTCACAGATACGCAGTATTTT.

The rearrangement uses TRBV7-2 and TRBJ2-1, with 9 bases that match TRBD2. Germline V gene sequence: CDR1 SGHTA, CDR2 FQGNSA. There are 15 residues in the CDR3. Trimming took 0 bases from V and 7 from J; bases not matched to a gene: 4. The chain's CDR3 is CASSLASGRVNEQFF. CDR3 nucleotide sequence: TGTGCCAGCAGCTTAGCTAGCGGGAGAGTGAATGAGCAGTTCTTC.

The genes are TRBV3-1 (or the pseudogene TRBV3-2) and TRBJ2-7; 7 positions agree with TRBD1. Germline V gives CDR1 LGHDT, CDR2 YNNKEL (reference sequence). CDR3 length: 14 amino acids. The V gene end was trimmed by 8 bases and the J gene end by 2 bases; junction bases not matched to a gene: 9. The CDR3 is CASSPGTVTYEQYF. The CDR3 DNA reads TGTGCCAGCTCTCCCGGGACAGTTACCTACGAGCAGTACTTC.

The rearrangement joins TRBV5-1 to TRBJ2-1, with TRBD2 as a possible D gene (7 bases). CDR1 and CDR2 from the germline V gene are SGHRS and YFSETQ. The CDR3 length is 13 residues. The germline V and J ends were trimmed by 5 bases and 12 bases, with 18 bases remaining between them. The CDR3 nucleotides are TGCGCCAGCAGGGGCCCCGGGGGGCAAGGGCAGTTCTTC. Encoded protein: CASRGPGGQGQFF.

On this clone itself: One end of the junction does not line up with germline, which may come from a read error. The chain has TRBV10-3 and TRBJ2-7; TRBD2 is a possible D gene (5 bases). This CDR3 spans 14 amino acids. Germline CDR1 is ENHRY and CDR2 is SYGVKD. CDR3 protein: CAVSDGLARYEQYF. The DNA of the CDR3 is TGTGCCGTCAGTGACGGTCTAGCTCGCTACGAGCAGTACTTC.

The genes are TRBV11-2 and TRBJ2-1, with D maybe TRBD2 (6 bases). This CDR3 is built from 16 residues. The V end was cut by 6 bases, the J end by 2 bases, with 17 bases between. Germline V lookup: CDR1 SGHAT, CDR2 FQNNGV. CDR3 sequence reads: CASRPPWDFAYNEQFF. Written as DNA, the CDR3 is TGTGCCAGCAGGCCCCCCTGGGACTTCGCCTACAATGAGCAGTTCTTC.

The CDR3 sequence: CASSQGAGTAHLWGYTF. Written as DNA, the CDR3 is TGCGCCAGCAGCCAAGGGGCTGGGACAGCTCACCTATGGGGCTACACCTTC. The rearrangement links TRBV4-1 to TRBJ1-2; TRBD1 agrees at 7 bases. V dropped 1 base and J dropped 8; count of bases not matched to a gene: 16. From germline, CDR1 is MGHRA and CDR2 YSYEKL. The CDR3 contains 17 residues.

The gene calls are TRBV2 and TRBJ2-5; D perhaps matches TRBD2 (5 bases). V was cut by 0 bases and J by 2 bases, with 7 bases left in between. The CDR3 has 14 residues. Germline assignment: CDR1 SNHLY and CDR2 FYNNEI. CDR3 in DNA: TGTGCCAGCAGTGAAGCCGGGGTTCAAGAGACCCAGTACTTC. Translation gives CASSEAGVQETQYF. The full variable domain, in which reference TRBV2 and TRBJ2-5 provide the parts outside the CDR3, is EPEVTQTPSHQVTQMGQEVILRCVPISNHLYFYWYRQILGQKVEFLVSFYNNEISEKSEIFDDQFSVERPDGSNFTLKIRSTKLEDSAMYFCASSEAGVQETQYFGPGTRLLVL.

The chain links TRBV10-2 to TRBJ2-1; TRBD2 matches at 7 bases. V lost 6 bases and J lost 4; bases outside the gene matches: 9. CDR1 is WSHSY, CDR2 SAAADI, per germline. The CDR3 has 15 amino acids. CDR3 sequence (DNA): TGCGCCAGCAGGGGGAGGCTAGCGGAATACAATGAGCAGTTCTTC. Protein product: CASRGRLAEYNEQFF.

CDR3 sequence reads: CASSQCDRGQETQYF. In nucleotides, the CDR3 is TGCGCCAGCAGTCAATGCGACAGGGGGCAAGAGACCCAGTACTTC. V is TRBV23-1 and J is TRBJ2-5; 9 bases match TRBD1. TRBV23-1 carries the ORF label, with uncertain function. Germline trimming cut 1 base from V and 2 bases from J; bases unmatched to any gene: 2. This CDR3 is built from 15 residues.

J is TRBJ2-1 and V is TRBV9, with 8 positions matching TRBD2. Germline V CDR1 and CDR2: SGDLS, YYNGEE. V shed 3 bases and J 11 bases; nucleotides not matched to a gene: 7. The CDR3 extends over 13 amino acids. The CDR3 nucleotides are TGTGCCAGCAGCGCCGGGGGGGCGACCCAGCAGTTCTTC. It is translated as CASSAGGATQQFF.